Shown below are 3 T cell receptor beta chains from a single sample sequenced in a study of blood T cell repertoires in COVID-19. Here immunoSEQ multiplex PCR was the method, and the copy in TCRdb shows in-frame clones only, minus some. Found here are 95,000 to 150,000 clones, 80% to 90% of them singletons; the top ten hold 4% to 5.5%. Sequenced: peripheral blood. The receptors stem from a man aged 40-55 years with acute or convalescent COVID-19.

The CDR3 DNA sequence: TGCAGCGTTCTGCAGGGGGAGAACACTGAAGCTTTCTTT. It specifies CSVLQGENTEAFF. This rearrangement joins TRBV29-1 to TRBJ1-1; TRBD1 agrees at 7 bases. The germline gives CDR1 SQVTM, CDR2 ANQGSEA. Germline trimming cut 5 bases from V and 1 base from J; bases unmatched to any gene: 4. This CDR3 region has 13 residues.

V and J are TRBV30 and TRBJ1-4, with D possibly being TRBD1 (6 bases). V shed 0 bases and J shed 8 bases, with 13 bases lying between them. This CDR3 comprises 14 residues. Germline loops: CDR1 GTSNPN, CDR2 SVGIG (reference sequence). The CDR3 coding sequence is TGTGCCTGGAGTGTAAGGGGGTTTATCGAAAAACTGTTTTTT. Its translation: CAWSVRGFIEKLFF.

The chain joins TRBV11-2 to TRBJ2-5; D is possibly TRBD2 (6 bases). The germline V and J ends were trimmed by 5 bases and 4 bases, with 17 bases remaining between them. Germline lookup yields CDR1 SGHAT and CDR2 FQNNGV. The CDR3 has 15 amino acids. CDR3 sequence: CASSPMGGRPETQYF. As DNA, the CDR3 is TGTGCCAGCAGCCCGATGGGTGGGAGGCCAGAGACCCAGTACTTC.